The source of this T cell receptor beta chain is a study of blood T cell repertoires in COVID-19. Study details: The analysed material was cDNA or gDNA that came from T cells, B-cell-depleted T cells, or PBMCs.

Trimming pared 5 bases from V and 2 bases from J, leaving 16 bases between. The CDR3 spans 16 residues. Germline-derived CDR1 and CDR2 are MNHEY and SVGEGT. This clone was recorded once. The authors' processing: Using reference gene primer amplification, nucleated cell counts were estimated. Sequenced by immunoSEQ multiplex PCR; TCRdb stores in-frame clones only, minus some. For V, J and clone size, that table is used; D and trimming come from the DNA. Seen here are 140,000 to 150,000 clones, about 79% observed once, and the top ten hold about 10%. V gene TRBV6-2 or TRBV6-3 combines with J gene TRBJ2-1; D might be TRBD2 (5 bases). Source material: peripheral blood. This TCR came from a man in his 60s with active or convalescent COVID-19. CDR3 coding DNA: TGTGCCAGCAGTGATGCCAGCGGTAATGCCTACAATGAGCAGTTCTTC. Protein: CASSDASGNAYNEQFF.